A selection of T cell receptor beta chains follows, all from one sample in a study of siplizumab effects on memory and regulatory T cells. Assay: immunoSEQ multiplex PCR; the TCRdb copy retains only in-frame clones and omits some. Of roughly 62,000 clones in the sample, approximately 93% were seen once. Sample: CD8+ T cells sorted from blood. Source of these receptors: a human donor in good health. Both conserved end residues are part of each CDR3. The D gene is left open where the match is weak. Rows may omit the clone size; those that give it use once, few, many or a size class.

CDR3aa: CASNPLGTDEKLFF
CDR3nt: TGTGCCAGCAACCCGTTGGGGACGGATGAAAAACTGTTTTTT
j_gene: TRBJ1-4
abundance: -
v_gene: TRBV6-1
d_gene: -

CDR3aa: CASSLGTTDTQYF
CDR3nt: TGTGCCAGCAGCTTAGGGACCACAGATACGCAGTATTTT
j_gene: TRBJ2-3
abundance: -
v_gene: TRBV7-9
d_gene: -

CDR3aa: CASSQDSVLAQYF
CDR3nt: TGTGCCAGCAGCCAAGATTCGGTCTTGGCGCAGTACTTC
j_gene: TRBJ2-7
abundance: -
v_gene: TRBV4-2
d_gene: -

CDR3aa: CASSIGNRNQPQHF
CDR3nt: TGTGCCAGTAGTATTGGGAACCGCAATCAGCCCCAGCATTTT
j_gene: TRBJ1-5
abundance: once
v_gene: TRBV19
d_gene: -

CDR3aa: CASSFRGGDAEQFF
CDR3nt: TGTGCCAGCAGCTTCAGGGGAGGAGATGCTGAGCAGTTCTTC
j_gene: TRBJ2-1
abundance: -
v_gene: TRBV5-4
d_gene: -

CDR3aa: CASSQEGRGPYEQYF
CDR3nt: TGCGCCAGCAGCCAAGAAGGAAGGGGGCCCTACGAGCAGTACTTC
j_gene: TRBJ2-7
abundance: -
v_gene: TRBV4-3
d_gene: TRBD1

CDR3aa: CASSLSPGQGFYEQYF
CDR3nt: TGTGCCAGCAGTTTATCCCCGGGACAGGGCTTCTACGAGCAGTACTTC
j_gene: TRBJ2-7
abundance: -
v_gene: TRBV27
d_gene: TRBD1

CDR3aa: CASSDSPDTGELFF
CDR3nt: TGTGCCAGCAGTGATTCCCCCGACACCGGGGAGCTGTTTTTT
j_gene: TRBJ2-2
abundance: -
v_gene: TRBV2
d_gene: -

CDR3aa: CASSFGSDTQYF
CDR3nt: TGTGCCAGCAGCTTTGGGTCAGATACGCAGTATTTT
j_gene: TRBJ2-3
abundance: -
v_gene: TRBV5-4
d_gene: -

CDR3aa: CAWSGGPGGRNYEQYF
CDR3nt: TGTGCCTGGAGTGGAGGCCCCGGCGGGAGAAACTACGAGCAGTACTTC
j_gene: TRBJ2-7
abundance: -
v_gene: TRBV30
d_gene: TRBD2

CDR3aa: CASSSSGEGGRPNYGYTF
CDR3nt: TGTGCCAGCAGCTCCAGCGGGGAGGGTGGTAGGCCTAACTATGGCTACACCTTC
j_gene: TRBJ1-2
abundance: -
v_gene: TRBV7-9
d_gene: -

CDR3aa: CASSMGLNEQYF
CDR3nt: TGTGCCAGTAGTATGGGGCTGAACGAGCAGTACTTC
j_gene: TRBJ2-7
abundance: -
v_gene: TRBV19
d_gene: -

CDR3aa: CASSQEVAGALHEQYF
CDR3nt: TGTGCCAGCAGCCAAGAAGTAGCGGGGGCCTTGCACGAGCAGTACTTC
j_gene: TRBJ2-7
abundance: -
v_gene: TRBV14
d_gene: TRBD2

CDR3aa: CASSTLGQGEKLFF
CDR3nt: TGTGCCAGCAGCACACTGGGACAGGGAGAGAAACTGTTTTTT
j_gene: TRBJ1-4
abundance: -
v_gene: TRBV7-8
d_gene: TRBD1

CDR3aa: CASSEGGAHNEQFF
CDR3nt: TGTGCCAGCAGTGAAGGGGGGGCCCACAATGAGCAGTTCTTC
j_gene: TRBJ2-1
abundance: -
v_gene: TRBV2
d_gene: -

CDR3aa: CASSLGDRSSYNEQFF
CDR3nt: TGCGCCAGCAGCCTGGGGGACAGGAGCTCCTACAATGAGCAGTTCTTC
j_gene: TRBJ2-1
abundance: -
v_gene: TRBV4-1
d_gene: TRBD1

CDR3aa: CASSLRTGVRAFF
CDR3nt: TGTGCCAGCAGTCTCCGGACAGGGGTGAGAGCTTTCTTT
j_gene: TRBJ1-1
abundance: -
v_gene: TRBV28
d_gene: TRBD1

CDR3aa: CASSYPGTSPNEQFF
CDR3nt: TGTGCCAGCAGCTACCCCGGGACTAGCCCGAATGAGCAGTTCTTC
j_gene: TRBJ2-1
abundance: -
v_gene: TRBV7-2
d_gene: TRBD2

CDR3aa: CASSLAPLGDFKTQYF
CDR3nt: TGTGCCAGCAGCTTAGCTCCCTTGGGGGATTTTAAGACCCAGTACTTC
j_gene: TRBJ2-5
abundance: -
v_gene: TRBV7-9
d_gene: -

CDR3aa: CSVESGFWQFF
CDR3nt: TGCAGCGTGGAATCCGGGTTTTGGCAGTTCTTC
j_gene: TRBJ2-1
abundance: once
v_gene: TRBV29-1
d_gene: -

CDR3aa: CASRPRNSPLHF
CDR3nt: TGTGCCAGCAGGCCTCGAAATTCACCCCTCCACTTT
j_gene: TRBJ1-6
abundance: -
v_gene: TRBV2
d_gene: -

CDR3aa: CASSTVRDRGSYEQYF
CDR3nt: TGTGCCAGCAGTACGGTCCGGGACAGGGGTTCCTACGAGCAGTACTTC
j_gene: TRBJ2-7
abundance: -
v_gene: TRBV28
d_gene: TRBD1

CDR3aa: CASSDGDRANTEAFF
CDR3nt: TGTGCCAGCAGTGATGGGGACAGGGCGAACACTGAAGCTTTCTTT
j_gene: TRBJ1-1
abundance: -
v_gene: TRBV6-1
d_gene: TRBD1

CDR3aa: CASSQGLAGGQETQYF
CDR3nt: TGCGCCAGCAGCCAAGGACTAGCGGGAGGGCAAGAGACCCAGTACTTC
j_gene: TRBJ2-5
abundance: once
v_gene: TRBV4-3
d_gene: TRBD2

CDR3aa: CASSQVLGTNEKLFF
CDR3nt: TGTGCCAGCAGCCAAGTTCTGGGAACTAATGAAAAACTGTTTTTT
j_gene: TRBJ1-4
abundance: -
v_gene: TRBV4-2
d_gene: -

CDR3aa: CASSIGQREFYEQYF
CDR3nt: TGTGCCAGTAGTATTGGCCAGCGGGAGTTCTACGAGCAGTACTTC
j_gene: TRBJ2-7
abundance: -
v_gene: TRBV19
d_gene: TRBD2

CDR3aa: CASSQVAPGGARNEQFF
CDR3nt: TGCGCCAGCAGCCAAGTGGCGCCAGGGGGCGCGAGGAATGAGCAGTTCTTC
j_gene: TRBJ2-1
abundance: -
v_gene: TRBV4-1
d_gene: TRBD1

CDR3aa: CASMGTDSYEQYF
CDR3nt: TGCGCCAGCATGGGGACGGACTCCTACGAGCAGTACTTC
j_gene: TRBJ2-7
abundance: -
v_gene: TRBV5-1
d_gene: -

CDR3aa: CASSQGIAGPTGELFF
CDR3nt: TGCGCCAGCAGCCAAGGTATTGCGGGCCCCACCGGGGAGCTGTTTTTT
j_gene: TRBJ2-2
abundance: -
v_gene: TRBV4-3
d_gene: -

CDR3aa: CACKLAGYQETQYF
CDR3nt: TGTGCCTGCAAATTAGCGGGGTACCAAGAGACCCAGTACTTC
j_gene: TRBJ2-5
abundance: -
v_gene: TRBV2
d_gene: TRBD2

CDR3aa: CASSAQTGSYEQYF
CDR3nt: TGTGCCAGCAGTGCCCAGACAGGTTCCTACGAGCAGTACTTC
j_gene: TRBJ2-7
abundance: -
v_gene: TRBV6-6
d_gene: -

CDR3aa: CASSELGANEQFF
CDR3nt: TGCGCCAGCAGTGAGTTGGGGGCCAATGAGCAGTTCTTC
j_gene: TRBJ2-1
abundance: -
v_gene: TRBV10-2
d_gene: -

CDR3aa: CASSLVPGLAGVNEQYF
CDR3nt: TGTGCCAGCAGCTTAGTCCCCGGACTAGCGGGGGTGAACGAGCAGTACTTC
j_gene: TRBJ2-7
abundance: -
v_gene: TRBV11-3
d_gene: TRBD2

CDR3aa: CASSFREFETQYF
CDR3nt: TGTGCCAGTAGTTTCCGGGAGTTTGAGACCCAGTACTTC
j_gene: TRBJ2-5
abundance: -
v_gene: TRBV19
d_gene: -

CDR3aa: CASRDTSGGSDTQYF
CDR3nt: TGTGCCAGCAGGGATACTAGCGGGGGGTCGGATACGCAGTATTTT
j_gene: TRBJ2-3
abundance: -
v_gene: TRBV7-2
d_gene: TRBD2

CDR3aa: CASGNSEAFF
CDR3nt: TGTGCCAGCGGGAACTCTGAAGCTTTCTTT
j_gene: TRBJ1-1
abundance: -
v_gene: TRBV25-1
d_gene: -

CDR3aa: CASSEGRARTDTQYF
CDR3nt: TGTGCCAGCAGTGAGGGGCGGGCCCGCACAGATACGCAGTATTTT
j_gene: TRBJ2-3
abundance: -
v_gene: TRBV2
d_gene: -

CDR3aa: CASSPRGSYYEQYF
CDR3nt: TGTGCCAGCAGTCCCAGGGGCTCCTACTACGAGCAGTACTTC
j_gene: TRBJ2-7
abundance: -
v_gene: TRBV27
d_gene: -

CDR3aa: CASRPGLGSTDTQYF
CDR3nt: TGTGCCAGCAGGCCGGGACTAGGTAGCACAGATACGCAGTATTTT
j_gene: TRBJ2-3
abundance: -
v_gene: TRBV6-5
d_gene: TRBD2

CDR3aa: CATSRKGINQPQHF
CDR3nt: TGTGCCACCAGCAGAAAGGGGATAAATCAGCCCCAGCATTTT
j_gene: TRBJ1-5
abundance: -
v_gene: TRBV15
d_gene: -

CDR3aa: CASSLGTGLNTEAFF
CDR3nt: TGTGCCAGCAGCCTAGGGACAGGGCTGAACACTGAAGCTTTCTTT
j_gene: TRBJ1-1
abundance: -
v_gene: TRBV13
d_gene: TRBD1

CDR3aa: CASSDLAGGTTDTQYF
CDR3nt: TGTGCCAGCAGTGATCTAGCGGGAGGAACCACAGATACGCAGTATTTT
j_gene: TRBJ2-3
abundance: -
v_gene: TRBV6-4
d_gene: TRBD2

CDR3aa: CASSGRDRAINTEAFF
CDR3nt: TGTGCCAGTAGTGGCCGGGACAGAGCAATTAACACTGAAGCTTTCTTT
j_gene: TRBJ1-1
abundance: -
v_gene: TRBV19
d_gene: TRBD1

CDR3aa: CASSERRDSANTGELFF
CDR3nt: TGTGCCAGCAGCGAACGACGGGACTCCGCGAACACCGGGGAGCTGTTTTTT
j_gene: TRBJ2-2
abundance: -
v_gene: TRBV9
d_gene: -

CDR3aa: CASTSGGGFNQPQHF
CDR3nt: TGTGCCAGCACTTCGGGAGGGGGATTTAATCAGCCCCAGCATTTT
j_gene: TRBJ1-5
abundance: -
v_gene: TRBV28
d_gene: -

CDR3aa: CASSIPPGGTGELFF
CDR3nt: TGTGCCAGTAGTATTCCCCCCGGGGGCACCGGGGAGCTGTTTTTT
j_gene: TRBJ2-2
abundance: -
v_gene: TRBV19
d_gene: -

CDR3aa: CASRTANTEAFF
CDR3nt: TGTGCCAGCAGGACAGCGAACACTGAAGCTTTCTTT
j_gene: TRBJ1-1
abundance: many
v_gene: TRBV27
d_gene: -